This T cell receptor (beta chain) was documented in a study of cytomegalovirus exposure and HLA in healthy donors. Study summary: Out of roughly 170 million T cells, an earlier analysis found fewer than 140 million unique TCR beta sequences in total. Study-wide results and limits: Sequencing artifact likely explains a cluster of highly shared sequence variants. It was assumed in the presence/absence analyses that sequencing depth was roughly uniform across donors. In a later analysis, a missense DCLRE1C variant was linked to TCR beta V- and J-gene trimming.

Use of 60 Vbeta and 13 Jbeta primers characterized the PCR. Libraries were prepared by immunoSEQ multiplex PCR; TCRdb keeps only in-frame clonotypes and omits some of them. The sample holds about 160,000 clones, approximately 84% seen once. This clone was seen a few times. Antigen specificity is unknown. V was pared by 5 bases and J by 7 bases, with 9 bases between. This CDR3 has 12 amino acids. The germline V gene encodes CDR1 WNHNN and CDR2 SYGVQD (reference sequence). The material sequenced was PBMCs. V and J are TRBV10-1 and TRBJ2-1; D is unclear. The sequence was obtained from a woman aged 45-65 years in good health and CMV-seropositive. CDR3 nucleotides: TGCGCCAGCAGTCCCTTCCGGAATGAGCAGTTCTTC. Residues: CASSPFRNEQFF.